This is a list of T cell receptor beta chains from one sample in a study of blood T cell repertoires in COVID-19. The method was immunoSEQ multiplex PCR; TCRdb's version includes in-frame clones alone and lacks a portion of them. This table has approximately 150,000 clones, under 95% appearing once. Material for sequencing was peripheral blood. These receptors were obtained from a man younger than 35 with COVID-19, enrolled during active disease. Both conserved end residues are part of each CDR3. D genes are given only for firm matches. Clone size is stated in some rows and not others, as once, few, many or a class when expanded.

d_call clone_size j_call v_call cdr3_aa cdr3_nt
TRBD2 NA TRBJ2-7 TRBV9 CASSPSGSNSYEQYF TGTGCCAGCAGCCCTAGCGGGAGTAACTCCTACGAGCAGTACTTC
NA NA TRBJ2-2 TRBV9 CASSVMREAAHSNTGELFF TGTGCCAGCAGCGTAATGCGCGAAGCGGCCCATTCGAACACCGGGGAGCTGTTTTTT
TRBD1 once TRBJ2-2 TRBV5-6 CASSGDRGTLGELFF TGTGCCAGCAGCGGGGACAGGGGGACCTTAGGGGAGCTGTTTTTT
NA NA TRBJ2-2 TRBV7-7 CASSLGVGGELFF TGTGCCAGCAGCCTAGGGGTCGGGGGGGAGCTGTTTTTT
TRBD2 NA TRBJ2-7 TRBV28 CASSATSGSDEQYF TGTGCCAGCAGTGCAACTAGCGGGAGCGACGAGCAGTACTTC
TRBD2 NA TRBJ2-7 TRBV11-2 CASSSIAGWSSYEQYF TGTGCCAGCAGCTCCATAGCGGGATGGAGCTCCTACGAGCAGTACTTC
TRBD2 NA TRBJ2-1 TRBV4-1 CASSQPRTSGRYQFF TGCGCCAGCAGCCAACCCAGGACTAGCGGGAGGTATCAGTTCTTC
TRBD1 NA TRBJ2-3 TRBV6-5 CASSPKTGAADTQYF TGTGCCAGCAGTCCAAAGACAGGGGCCGCAGATACGCAGTATTTT
NA NA TRBJ1-1 TRBV28 CASSLGAKAGTEAFF TGTGCCAGCAGTTTAGGAGCAAAGGCTGGGACTGAAGCTTTCTTT
NA few TRBJ1-2 TRBV27 CASRTGLNYGYTF TGTGCCAGCAGAACAGGCCTTAACTATGGCTACACCTTC
TRBD1 NA TRBJ1-4 TRBV7-9 CASSRDRLNEKLFF TGTGCCAGCAGCAGGGACAGGTTAAATGAAAAACTGTTTTTT
NA NA TRBJ1-1 TRBV6-6 CASSYRPGTNTEAFF TGTGCCAGCAGTTACAGGCCAGGAACGAACACTGAAGCTTTCTTT
TRBD2 few TRBJ2-5 TRBV30 CAWKGLAKETQYF TGTGCCTGGAAAGGACTAGCGAAAGAGACCCAGTACTTC
TRBD1 once TRBJ1-1 TRBV27 CASSSRQGGWDTEAFF TGTGCCAGCAGTTCAAGACAGGGAGGCTGGGACACTGAAGCTTTCTTT
NA NA TRBJ1-2 TRBV9 CASSSALDSRGGYGYTF TGTGCCAGCAGCTCCGCCCTAGACAGCCGGGGGGGTTATGGCTACACCTTC
NA NA TRBJ2-3 TRBV10-1 CASSPRTARRGPQYF TGCGCCAGCAGCCCTCGAACAGCTCGCAGGGGACCGCAGTATTTT
NA NA TRBJ1-2 TRBV30 CAWSVGGYGYTF TGTGCCTGGAGTGTTGGGGGGTATGGCTACACCTTC
NA few TRBJ2-6 TRBV4-1 CASSQPWRQISGANVLTF TGCGCCAGCAGCCAACCCTGGCGACAGATCTCTGGGGCCAACGTCCTGACTTTC
NA NA TRBJ2-1 TRBV7-2 CASSLVGGEGNEQFF TGTGCCAGCAGCTTAGTCGGCGGGGAAGGCAATGAGCAGTTCTTC
TRBD2 NA TRBJ2-3 TRBV5-4 CASSQGTSGSSDTQYF TGTGCCAGCAGCCAAGGGACTAGCGGGAGTTCGGATACGCAGTATTTT
TRBD1 NA TRBJ1-3 TRBV18 CASSPLAGGSISGNTIYF TGTGCCAGCTCACCACTTGCAGGGGGCTCTATCTCTGGAAACACCATATATTTT
TRBD1 NA TRBJ1-2 TRBV5-1 CASSLAGTGVYGYTF TGCGCCAGCAGCTTGGCGGGGACAGGTGTCTATGGCTACACCTTC
TRBD1 NA TRBJ2-1 TRBV2 CASSPGQGWNEQFF TGTGCCAGCAGTCCGGGACAGGGTTGGAATGAGCAGTTCTTC
NA NA TRBJ1-6 TRBV30 CAWRQTVNSPLHF TGTGCCTGGAGGCAGACAGTAAATTCACCCCTCCACTTT
TRBD2 NA TRBJ2-1 TRBV7-9 CATISGSGYNEQFF TGTGCCACCATTAGCGGGAGCGGTTACAATGAGCAGTTCTTC
TRBD1 NA TRBJ1-1 TRBV3-1/TRBV3-2 CASSPGQGRPTEAFF TGTGCCAGCAGCCCAGGACAGGGGCGGCCCACTGAAGCTTTCTTT
TRBD2 NA TRBJ2-7 TRBV4-3 CASSQNSGGADEQYF TGCGCCAGCAGCCAAAACTCCGGGGGGGCCGACGAGCAGTACTTC
NA NA TRBJ2-1 TRBV7-2 CASSLEHGGNEQFF TGTGCCAGCAGCTTAGAACATGGTGGCAATGAGCAGTTCTTC
TRBD2 once TRBJ2-3 TRBV5-4 CASSSRLAGPTDTQYF TGTGCCAGCAGCTCCCGACTAGCGGGGCCCACAGATACGCAGTATTTT
TRBD2 NA TRBJ2-1 TRBV9 CASSPSLAGGSSYNEQFF TGTGCCAGCAGCCCATCGCTAGCGGGCGGTAGCTCCTACAATGAGCAGTTCTTC
NA few TRBJ1-2 TRBV5-6 CASSRGLGGTNYGYTF TGTGCCAGCAGCCGGGGACTAGGTGGAACTAACTATGGCTACACCTTC
NA NA TRBJ1-5 TRBV15 CATSRDRAHQPQHF TGTGCCACCAGCAGAGACAGGGCGCATCAGCCCCAGCATTTT
NA NA TRBJ1-1 TRBV28 CASSLQGWTEAFF TGTGCCAGCAGTTTACAGGGGTGGACTGAAGCTTTCTTT
TRBD1 NA TRBJ1-5 TRBV19 CASHSDRRNQPQHF TGTGCCAGTCACTCGGACAGGAGAAATCAGCCCCAGCATTTT
TRBD2 NA TRBJ2-7 TRBV7-2 CASSFGLASAEQYF TGTGCCAGCAGCTTTGGACTAGCATCAGCCGAGCAGTACTTC
TRBD1 NA TRBJ1-6 TRBV9 CASSPDRGYNSPLHF TGTGCCAGCAGCCCCGACAGGGGGTACAATTCACCCCTCCACTTT
NA NA TRBJ2-7 TRBV7-2 CASSWTADYEQYF TGTGCCAGCAGCTGGACAGCGGATTACGAGCAGTACTTC
TRBD1 once TRBJ2-2 TRBV7-7 CASSPGQTPFGELFF TGTGCTAGCAGCCCGGGACAGACTCCTTTCGGGGAGCTGTTTTTT
TRBD2 NA TRBJ2-7 TRBV29-1 CSVGTNRGGRIHEQYF TGCAGCGTTGGCACCAATAGGGGCGGGAGGATTCACGAGCAGTACTTC
NA NA TRBJ2-5 TRBV5-1 CASSLDRAEETQYF TGCGCCAGCAGCTTGGACAGGGCTGAAGAGACCCAGTACTTC
NA NA TRBJ1-5 TRBV28 CASNTGQIRNNQPQHF TGTGCCAGCAATACCGGACAGATTCGTAACAATCAGCCCCAGCATTTT
NA NA TRBJ2-1 TRBV4-2 CASSHVDNNEQFF TGTGCCAGCAGCCACGTCGACAACAATGAGCAGTTCTTC
TRBD2 NA TRBJ2-2 TRBV7-2 CATEGLAGVSYGTGELFF TGTGCCACCGAGGGACTAGCGGGAGTATCGTACGGAACCGGGGAGCTGTTTTTT
TRBD2 NA TRBJ2-1 TRBV28 CASSLGGSSYNEQFF TGTGCCAGCAGTCTAGGCGGGAGCTCCTACAATGAGCAGTTCTTC
TRBD2 NA TRBJ2-7 TRBV6-5 CASTPTSVGEQYF TGTGCCAGCACCCCGACTAGCGTAGGCGAGCAGTACTTC
NA NA TRBJ2-7 TRBV28 CASSADRLQYF TGTGCCAGCAGTGCAGACAGGTTGCAGTACTTC
TRBD2 NA TRBJ2-7 TRBV9 CASSVEGLAGGSGYEQYF TGTGCCAGCAGCGTAGAGGGACTAGCGGGAGGGAGTGGGTACGAGCAGTACTTC
TRBD1 NA TRBJ2-1 TRBV4-2 CASSQAGGSYNEQFF TGTGCCAGCAGCCAAGCAGGGGGCTCCTACAATGAGCAGTTCTTC
NA NA TRBJ1-1 TRBV12-3/TRBV12-4 CASSFNTEAFF TGTGCCAGCAGCTTTAACACTGAAGCTTTCTTT
TRBD2 once TRBJ2-1 TRBV15 CATSRGLAGGRTYNEQFF TGTGCCACCAGCAGAGGCCTAGCGGGAGGGCGGACCTACAATGAGCAGTTCTTC
TRBD2 NA TRBJ2-2 TRBV27 CASSVAGLLTGELFF TGTGCCAGCAGTGTAGCGGGATTGCTTACCGGGGAGCTGTTTTTT
TRBD1 NA TRBJ1-2 TRBV25-1 CASSDRGTGEYGYTF TGTGCCAGCAGTGATCGTGGGACAGGAGAGTATGGCTACACCTTC
TRBD1 NA TRBJ1-5 TRBV10-3 CAISVQGGNQPQHF TGTGCCATCAGTGTCCAGGGGGGCAATCAGCCCCAGCATTTT
NA NA TRBJ2-3 TRBV6-5 CASSWVREQYF TGTGCCAGCAGTTGGGTCCGGGAGCAGTATTTT